The clone carrying this TCR beta chain was picked up a small number of times. Its specificity is not known. TCRdb independently ran MiXCR on the RT-PCR reads; one entry per CDR3 protein. The table lists fewer than 400,000 distinct CDR3 sequences, just over 20% of them singletons. This specimen comes from a study of response to subunit inactivated influenza vaccine. Overall study findings and caveats: Authors proposed each seasonal influenza vaccination draws in few new T cells.

The germline CDR1 and CDR2 sequences are SQVTM and ANQGSEA. Deletions cut 6 bases from V and 1 base from J, with 21 bases between. There are 16 residues in the CDR3. The rearrangement links TRBV29-1 to TRBJ1-2; no firm D call. Here the sequenced sample was PBMCs from blood, taken 21 months after vaccination. This sequence was found in a man between 50 and 70 years old who received an inactivated influenza vaccine. CDR3 nucleotides: TGCAGCGTCCTATGGTTTGGAAGAACCAATAACTATGGCTACACCTTC. Its protein product is CSVLWFGRTNNYGYTF.